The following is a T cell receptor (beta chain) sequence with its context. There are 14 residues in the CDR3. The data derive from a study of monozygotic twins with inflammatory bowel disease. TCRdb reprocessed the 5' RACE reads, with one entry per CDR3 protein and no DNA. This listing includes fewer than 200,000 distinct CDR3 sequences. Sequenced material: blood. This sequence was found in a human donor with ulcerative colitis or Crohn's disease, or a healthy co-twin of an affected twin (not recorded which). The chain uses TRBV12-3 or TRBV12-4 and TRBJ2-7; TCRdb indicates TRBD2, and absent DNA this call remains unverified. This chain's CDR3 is CASSFGLASAEQYF.